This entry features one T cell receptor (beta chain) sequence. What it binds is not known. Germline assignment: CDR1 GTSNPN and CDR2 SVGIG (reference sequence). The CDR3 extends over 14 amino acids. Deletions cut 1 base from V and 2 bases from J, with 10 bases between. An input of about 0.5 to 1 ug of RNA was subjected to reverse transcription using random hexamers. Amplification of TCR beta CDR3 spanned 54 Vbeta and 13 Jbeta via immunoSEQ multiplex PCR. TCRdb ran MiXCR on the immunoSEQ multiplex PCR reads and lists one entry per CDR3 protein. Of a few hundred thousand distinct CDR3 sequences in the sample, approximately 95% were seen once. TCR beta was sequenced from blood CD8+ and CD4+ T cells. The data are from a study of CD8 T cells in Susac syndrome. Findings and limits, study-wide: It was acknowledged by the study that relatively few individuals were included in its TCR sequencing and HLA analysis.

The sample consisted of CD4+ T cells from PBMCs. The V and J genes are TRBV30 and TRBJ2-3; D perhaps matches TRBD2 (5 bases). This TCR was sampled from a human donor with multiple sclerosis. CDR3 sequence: CAWSGGYTTDTQYF. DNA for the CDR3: TGTGCCTGGAGTGGCGGGTATACCACAGATACGCAGTATTTT.